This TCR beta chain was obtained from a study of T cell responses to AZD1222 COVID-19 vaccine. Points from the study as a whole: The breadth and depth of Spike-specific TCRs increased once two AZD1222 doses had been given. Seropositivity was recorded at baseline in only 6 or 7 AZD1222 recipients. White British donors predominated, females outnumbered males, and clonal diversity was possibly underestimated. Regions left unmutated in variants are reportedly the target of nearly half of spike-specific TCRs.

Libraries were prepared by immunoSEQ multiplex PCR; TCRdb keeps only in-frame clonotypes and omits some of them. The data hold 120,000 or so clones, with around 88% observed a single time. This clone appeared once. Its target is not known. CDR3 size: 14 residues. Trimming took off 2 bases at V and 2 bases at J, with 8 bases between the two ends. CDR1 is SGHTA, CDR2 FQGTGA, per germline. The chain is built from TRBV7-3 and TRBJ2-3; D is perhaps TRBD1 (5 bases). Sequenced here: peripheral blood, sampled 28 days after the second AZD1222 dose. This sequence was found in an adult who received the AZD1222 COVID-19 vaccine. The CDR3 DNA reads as TGTGCCAGCAGCTTACCAGGGCTCACAGATACGCAGTATTTT. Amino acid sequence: CASSLPGLTDTQYF.